Shown below are 11 T cell receptor beta chains from a single sample sequenced in a study of T cell repertoires in cytomegalovirus infection. The antigens these receptors bind are not known. TCRdb used MiXCR to reprocess the reads, holding one entry per CDR3 protein. The profile shows some 200,000 distinct CDR3 sequences, around two fifths of them singletons. The sequencing used CD8+ T cells from cultured PBMCs, collected from culture after CMV antigen stimulation. The receptors here all came from a human donor in good health (CMV status not recorded). Some clones in this sample may be carry-over from other donors' samples.

This clonotype was picked up a small number of times. The CDR3: CASTPRDNLTLNTEAFF. The CDR3 nucleotides read TGTGCCAGCACCCCCCGGGACAACTTAACTTTGAACACTGAAGCTTTCTTT. The chain recombines TRBV2 with TRBJ1-1; D is possibly TRBD1 (6 bases). Germline-derived CDR1 and CDR2 are SNHLY and FYNNEI. V was clipped by 7 bases and J by 0 bases, with 21 bases between them. CDR3 length: 17 residues.

The sample holds a few counts of this clonotype. The V call is TRBV28, the J call TRBJ2-7; 9 bases line up with TRBD1. Losses at the gene ends were 3 bases for V and 6 bases for J; bases not matched to a gene: 12. The CDR3 length is 16 residues. CDR1 MDHEN and CDR2 SYDVKM come from the germline V gene. DNA of the CDR3: TGTGCCAGCAGTTTGGCCATGGTTGGGACAGGGACCGAGCAGTACTTC. Translating it yields CASSLAMVGTGTEQYF.

A few counts support this clonotype. The rearrangement joins TRBV15 to TRBJ2-3; tentative D call: TRBD1 (6 bases). The V and J ends lost 9 bases and 0 bases respectively, with 16 bases between them. The germline CDR1 and CDR2 sequences are LNHNV and YYDKDF (reference sequence). The CDR3 spans 15 residues. DNA of the CDR3: TGTGCCACGGCCGAAGGACAGAAAAGCACAGATACGCAGTATTTT. Amino acid sequence: CATAEGQKSTDTQYF.

This clonotype has just a few counts. The chain couples TRBV7-6 to TRBJ2-3, with a weak D call TRBD2 (6 bases). Trimming took off 4 bases at V and 3 bases at J, with 17 bases between the two ends. There are 16 residues in the CDR3. The germline V gene has CDR1 SGHVS and CDR2 FNYEAQ. The CDR3 is CASSSTRTIGTDTQYF. The CDR3 DNA reads as TGTGCCAGCAGCTCTACCCGGACTATTGGTACAGATACGCAGTATTTT.

The V gene is TRBV7-2, the J gene TRBJ1-1; no definite D call. Germline V gene sequence: CDR1 SGHTA, CDR2 FQGNSA. The CDR3 is made up of 11 amino acids. Deletions cut 5 bases from V and 11 bases from J, with 12 bases between. The CDR3 reads CASSLTPGAFF. The DNA for the CDR3 is TGTGCCAGCAGCCTAACGCCCGGGGCTTTCTTT.

The chain carries TRBV4-1 and TRBJ2-7, with 10 bases fitting TRBD1. This CDR3 spans 14 amino acids. Germline loops: CDR1 MGHRA, CDR2 YSYEKL. Trimming at V came to 3 bases and at J to 6 bases, leaving 5 bases not matched to a gene. CDR3 in amino acids: CASSHTGTGVEQYF. CDR3 bases: TGCGCCAGCAGCCACACCGGGACAGGGGTCGAGCAGTACTTC.

The chain couples TRBV2 to TRBJ2-1, with D possibly TRBD2 on 6 matching bases. Per germline, CDR1 SNHLY and CDR2 FYNNEI. The CDR3 loop spans 13 amino acids. The V gene lost 9 bases and the J gene lost 2 bases, with 11 bases spanning the gap. As DNA, the CDR3 is TGTGCCAGGACTAGGGCCACCTACAATGAGCAGTTCTTC. Translation: CARTRATYNEQFF.

This clonotype has a count of ten or more. The chain recombines TRBV7-2 with TRBJ1-3; tentative D call: TRBD1 (5 bases). Trimming left V 3 bases short and J 4 bases short, with 7 bases between. The CDR3 runs to 13 residues. Germline V gene sequence: CDR1 SGHTA, CDR2 FQGNSA. The chain's CDR3 is CASSLGVGNTIYF. Written as DNA, the CDR3 is TGTGCCAGCAGCTTGGGGGTAGGAAACACCATATATTTT.

V and J are TRBV6-5 and TRBJ1-5; 7 bases map to TRBD1. The V segment lost 6 bases and the J segment 2 bases; nucleotides outside the gene matches: 10. Germline CDR1 and CDR2: MNHEY and SVGAGI. This CDR3 spans 16 amino acids. The chain's CDR3 is CASSSTGDEGNQPQHF. For the CDR3, the DNA is TGTGCCAGCAGCTCCACAGGGGACGAGGGCAATCAGCCCCAGCATTTT.

This chain connects TRBV20-1 to TRBJ1-3, with D uncertain. The CDR3 totals 16 residues. V was clipped by 3 bases and J by 0 bases, with 15 bases between them. Germline CDR1 reads DFQATT; CDR2 reads SNEGSKA (reference sequence). DNA of the CDR3: TGCAGTGCTAGTGTACCCATGCGGGGCTCTGGAAACACCATATATTTT. Translating it yields CSASVPMRGSGNTIYF.

The genes are TRBV7-6 and TRBJ2-7, with TRBD2 identical over 9 bases. Germline V gives CDR1 SGHVS, CDR2 FNYEAQ. CDR3 length equals 17 residues. Trimming removed 0 bases from V and 4 bases from J; junction bases left unmatched: 10. CDR3 nucleotide sequence: TGTGCCAGCAGCTTAGCTCCGCATGGGACTAGCAGTTACGAGCAGTACTTC. Its protein is CASSLAPHGTSSYEQYF.